This TCR beta chain was documented in a study of blood T cell repertoires in COVID-19. Study as a whole: The origin of the acute and convalescent COVID-19 samples was the United States, Italy and Spain. Nucleic acid was either cDNA or gDNA, and it came from T cells, B-cell-depleted T cells, or PBMCs.

The table came from immunoSEQ multiplex PCR; TCRdb's copy has only in-frame clones and leaves some out. This sample has roughly 300,000 clones, with approximately 87% found just once. With 6 bases clipped from V and 1 base from J, the junction kept 6 bases outside the gene matches. CDR1 SNHLY and CDR2 FYNNEI come from the germline V gene. The CDR3 totals 15 residues. The TCR comes from a woman aged 25 to 39 with COVID-19, enrolled during active disease. Specimen: peripheral blood. The chain uses TRBV2 and TRBJ2-3; 8 bases align to TRBD2. This CDR3 reads CASSYAGGRTDTQYF. DNA for the CDR3: TGTGCCAGCAGCTACGCGGGGGGCCGCACAGATACGCAGTATTTT.